This T cell receptor (beta chain) originates from a study of identical twins. Germline V gene data show CDR1 as MNHEY and CDR2 as SVGEGT. The CDR3 has 13 amino acids. V shed 5 bases and J shed 3 bases, with 8 bases lying between them. Each cDNA held unique molecular identifiers, and template switching gave it a universal primer site. TCRdb recomputed calls from the 5' RACE reads with MiXCR, one row per CDR3 protein. The repertoire holds hundreds of thousands of distinct CDR3 sequences, with less than 25% as singletons. There are a few counts of this clonotype. These data also featured in a second study, about T cells expressing NK-cell markers. Per that paper: What restricted sorting to alpha-beta TCR T cells in several experiments was an anti-gamma-delta TCR antibody.

The source material was CD4+ T cells sorted from blood. The source of this sequence is a woman between 18 and 30 years old in good health. The chain is built from TRBV6-2 or TRBV6-3 and TRBJ2-1; D perhaps matches TRBD1 (6 bases). The CDR3 bases are TGTGCCAGCAGTAAGGACAGCTACAATGAGCAGTTCTTC. This sequence encodes CASSKDSYNEQFF.